These 16 T cell receptor beta chains share one sample of origin, sequenced in a study of blood T cell repertoires in COVID-19. Data came from immunoSEQ multiplex PCR; TCRdb stores just in-frame clones and leaves some out. There are 120,000 or so clones in the sample; over 55% occur only once, and approximately 2% lies in the top ten. The sequenced material came from peripheral blood. The receptors originated from a woman in her seventies with acute or convalescent COVID-19.

The J gene is TRBJ1-2, the V gene TRBV19, with 9 bases fitting TRBD1. CDR3 length: 15 amino acids. Germline CDR1 and CDR2: LNHDA and SQIVND (reference sequence). The V gene end was trimmed by 4 bases and the J gene end by 6 bases; junction bases not matched to a gene: 9. The CDR3 region is CASSNTGGVVHGYTF. The CDR3, as DNA: TGTGCCAGTAGTAACACAGGGGGCGTTGTCCATGGCTACACCTTC.

The CDR3 sequence: CATSDSRTGKGANEQFF. The CDR3 DNA follows: TGTGCCACCAGTGACTCACGGACAGGGAAGGGGGCCAATGAGCAGTTCTTC. The chain combines TRBV24-1 with TRBJ2-1; 8 bases match TRBD1. Germline trimming cut 4 bases from V and 6 bases from J; bases unmatched to any gene: 13. Germline V gives CDR1 KGHDR, CDR2 SFDVKD. The CDR3 covers 17 residues.

In this sample, this clone turned up a few times. CDR3: CASSPSTGSGTEAFF. DNA of the CDR3: TGTGCCAGCAGTCCTTCGACAGGGAGCGGCACTGAAGCTTTCTTT. This chain uses TRBV27 with TRBJ1-1; 7 bases align to TRBD1. Germline CDR1 reads MNHEY; CDR2 reads SMNVEV (reference sequence). The CDR3 is made up of 15 amino acids. J gave up 4 bases and V 5 bases, and 10 bases lay outside the gene matches.

The chain employs TRBV19 and TRBJ2-5; D call uncertain. Trimming cost V 6 bases and J 2 bases, with 7 bases left between them. Germline V CDR1 and CDR2: LNHDA, SQIVND (reference sequence). The CDR3 runs 12 residues. The CDR3 region is CASSRIQETQYF. The CDR3 DNA reads as TGTGCCAGTAGCAGGATACAAGAGACCCAGTACTTC.

This chain joins TRBV9 and TRBJ1-4; 9 nucleotides match TRBD1. There are 14 residues in the CDR3. Per the germline V gene, CDR1 is SGDLS and CDR2 is YYNGEE. J was trimmed by 8 bases and V by 4 bases; bases with no gene match: 6. The CDR3 is CASSPQGAKEKLFF. In DNA, the CDR3 is TGTGCCAGCAGCCCACAGGGGGCGAAGGAAAAACTGTTTTTT.

The rearrangement uses TRBV10-2 and TRBJ2-4; D unresolved. Trimming left V 8 bases short and J 5 bases short, with 7 bases between. This CDR3 comprises 11 residues. Germline assignment: CDR1 WSHSY and CDR2 SAAADI. The CDR3 sequence: CASGDENIQYF. For the CDR3, the DNA is TGCGCCAGCGGAGATGAAAACATTCAGTACTTC.

Ten or more counts support this clone. This chain's CDR3 is CATSGNPGQGSGYTF. The CDR3 nucleotides are TGTGCCACCAGTGGGAATCCGGGACAGGGAAGTGGCTACACCTTC. The chain combines TRBV24-1 with TRBJ1-2; TRBD1 aligns across 9 bases. There are 15 residues in the CDR3. The germline gives CDR1 KGHDR, CDR2 SFDVKD. Trimming at V came to 5 bases and at J to 7 bases, leaving 10 bases not matched to a gene.

V usage is TRBV7-9 and J usage is TRBJ2-7, with 8 bases lining up with TRBD1. There are 14 residues in the CDR3. Germline loops: CDR1 SEHNR, CDR2 FQNEAQ (reference sequence). V was pared by 5 bases and J by 0 bases, with 3 bases of the junction left unmatched. CDR3 sequence: CASSTQGDSYEQYF. The CDR3 nucleotides read TGTGCCAGCAGCACACAGGGGGACTCCTACGAGCAGTACTTC. The full variable domain, its missing parts supplied by reference TRBV7-9 and TRBJ2-7, is DTGVSQNPRHKITKRGQNVTFRCDPISEHNRLYWYRQTLGQGPEFLTYFQNEAQLEKSRLLSDRFSAERPKGSFSTLEIQRTEQGDSAMYLCASSTQGDSYEQYFGPGTRLTVT.

The chain employs TRBV10-3 and TRBJ2-3; tentatively, D is TRBD2 (7 bases). Between the trimmed V and J ends, which lost 0 bases and 6 bases, there was a span of 13 bases. Germline CDR1 and CDR2: ENHRY and SYGVKD. The CDR3 covers 15 residues. The CDR3 here is CAISESGGALDTQYF. The CDR3 nucleotides are TGTGCCATCAGTGAGTCGGGGGGGGCTTTGGATACGCAGTATTTT.

The chain couples TRBV7-8 to TRBJ1-5; 7 bases agree with TRBD1. V was pared by 4 bases and J by 6 bases, with 9 bases of the junction left unmatched. The CDR3 contains 15 residues. Germline V lookup: CDR1 SGHVS, CDR2 FQNEAQ. For the CDR3, the DNA is TGTGCCAGCAGCTGGGGAACAGGGGAGGTTCAGCCCCAGCATTTT. Translating gives CASSWGTGEVQPQHF.

This clone was detected only a few times. The chain carries TRBV2 and TRBJ1-2; D remains unclear. The V gene lost 5 bases and the J gene lost 3 bases, with 7 bases spanning the gap. This CDR3 contains 12 residues. Germline loops: CDR1 SNHLY, CDR2 FYNNEI. The CDR3 spells CASSTAYYGYTF. CDR3 coding DNA: TGTGCCAGCAGTACAGCCTACTATGGCTACACCTTC.

V and J are TRBV13 and TRBJ1-1; D gene uncertain. The V gene lost 7 bases and the J gene lost 4 bases, with 13 bases spanning the gap. The CDR3 covers 13 residues. Germline lookup yields CDR1 PRHDT and CDR2 FYEKMQ (reference sequence). Here the CDR3 DNA reads TGTGCCAGCACCCCGCCGAGTACCACTGAAGCTTTCTTT. As protein: CASTPPSTTEAFF.

This clone was seen only a few times. The rearrangement uses TRBV2 and TRBJ1-4, with 7 bases that match TRBD1. Germline values: CDR1 SNHLY, CDR2 FYNNEI. Losses at the gene ends were 3 bases for V and 8 bases for J; bases not matched to a gene: 3. This CDR3 is 13 amino acids long. The CDR3 DNA reads as TGTGCCAGCAGTGACAGGGGGACGGAAAAACTGTTTTTT. It encodes CASSDRGTEKLFF.

Only one count was recorded for this clone. The rearrangement joins TRBV9 to TRBJ2-2; the D is unclear. This CDR3 comprises 12 residues. CDR1 and CDR2 from the germline V gene are SGDLS and YYNGEE. Trimming took off 0 bases at V and 7 bases at J, with 4 bases between the two ends. The CDR3 region is CASSVDGGELFF. The CDR3 nucleotides are TGTGCCAGCAGCGTAGACGGCGGGGAGCTGTTTTTT.

The chain links TRBV18 to TRBJ1-1, with 11 nucleotides matching TRBD1. Trimming removed 3 bases from V and 5 bases from J; junction bases left unmatched: 5. The length of the CDR3 is 15 residues. Germline CDR1 KGHSH, CDR2 LQKENI. In nucleotides, the CDR3 is TGTGCCAGCTCACCCCTGGGGACAGGGGGTACTGAAGCTTTCTTT. Amino acid sequence: CASSPLGTGGTEAFF.

This clone was seen just once. The J gene is TRBJ2-5, the V gene TRBV5-1; 14 nucleotides agree with TRBD2. This CDR3 has 18 amino acids. Germline V CDR1 and CDR2: SGHRS, YFSETQ. With 2 bases clipped from V and 4 bases from J, the junction kept 10 bases outside the gene matches. This CDR3 reads CASSLGTSGSPNIETQYF. The CDR3 bases are TGCGCCAGCAGCTTAGGGACTAGCGGGAGCCCCAACATAGAGACCCAGTACTTC.